The 5 T cell receptor beta chains in this list originate from one sample, sequenced in a study of technical replicates of blood from several donors. Clones were read by immunoSEQ multiplex PCR, and TCRdb kept only the in-frame ones, dropping some. The data show approximately 82,000 clones, about 93% seen once. The sequenced sample was T cells isolated from PBMCs. All receptors come from a human donor in good health.

The chain joins TRBV6-5 to TRBJ1-6, with D unclear. The V end was cut by 4 bases, the J end by 0 bases, with 7 bases between. Germline V lookup: CDR1 MNHEY, CDR2 SVGAGI. This CDR3 has 15 residues. The CDR3 DNA follows: TGTGCCAGCAGTTCTCCGAGCTCCTATAATTCACCCCTCCACTTT. Residues: CASSSPSSYNSPLHF.

This chain connects TRBV5-4 to TRBJ1-4; D is possibly TRBD1 (6 bases). Per germline, CDR1 SGHNT and CDR2 YYREEE (reference sequence). This CDR3 comprises 15 residues. V gave up 5 bases and J gave up 8 bases, with 19 bases separating them. The CDR3 protein is CASSQRGGQLEKLFF. Written as DNA, the CDR3 is TGTGCCAGCAGTCAAAGGGGGGGCCAACTAGAAAAACTGTTTTTT.

The rearrangement uses TRBV10-3 and TRBJ2-5, with D perhaps TRBD2 (6 bases). The CDR3 runs 14 residues. Germline CDR1 reads ENHRY; CDR2 reads SYGVKD. With 6 bases removed from V and 4 bases from J, the gap between germline ends came to 15 bases. The CDR3 DNA reads as TGTGCCATCAGCGCTTGGGGGGTGTCAGAGACCCAGTACTTC. Translating it yields CAISAWGVSETQYF.

The chain employs TRBV7-9 and TRBJ2-7, with D tentatively TRBD1 (6 bases). The CDR3 covers 14 residues. The germline gives CDR1 SEHNR, CDR2 FQNEAQ (reference sequence). The V and J ends lost 3 bases and 3 bases respectively, with 12 bases between them. As DNA, the CDR3 is TGTGCCAGCAGCTTCCAGGGGTCCCTCTACGAGCAGTACTTC. Its translation is CASSFQGSLYEQYF.

Here the CDR3 reads CAKSRLKNTEAFF. The CDR3 DNA reads as TGTGCCAAGTCCCGACTAAAGAACACTGAAGCTTTCTTT. The chain recombines TRBV7-6 with TRBJ1-1; D is ambiguous. The CDR3 contains 13 residues. Germline CDR1 SGHVS, CDR2 FNYEAQ. Trimming removed 10 bases from V and 1 base from J, with 13 bases in between.